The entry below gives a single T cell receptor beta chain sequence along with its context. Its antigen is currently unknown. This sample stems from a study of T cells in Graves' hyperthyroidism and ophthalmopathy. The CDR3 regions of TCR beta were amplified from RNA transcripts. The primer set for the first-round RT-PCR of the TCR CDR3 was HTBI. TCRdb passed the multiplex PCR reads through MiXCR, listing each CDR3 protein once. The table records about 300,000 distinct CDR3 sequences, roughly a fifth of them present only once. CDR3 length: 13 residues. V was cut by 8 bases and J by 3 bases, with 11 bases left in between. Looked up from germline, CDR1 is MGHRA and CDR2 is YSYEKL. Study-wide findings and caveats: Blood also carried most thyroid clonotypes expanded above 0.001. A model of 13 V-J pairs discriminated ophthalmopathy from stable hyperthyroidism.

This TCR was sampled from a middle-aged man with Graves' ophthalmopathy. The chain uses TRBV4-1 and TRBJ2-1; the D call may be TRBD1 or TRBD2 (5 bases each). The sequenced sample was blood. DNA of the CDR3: TGCGCCAGCGGGGCGGGCCTCTACAATGAGCAGTTCTTC. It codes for CASGAGLYNEQFF.